These 27 T cell receptor beta chains were sequenced from one sample in a study of cytomegalovirus exposure and HLA in healthy donors. The PCR used 60 Vbeta and 13 Jbeta primers. Assay: immunoSEQ multiplex PCR; the TCRdb copy retains only in-frame clones and omits some. The sample carries about 170,000 clones, around 78% recorded once. The source material was PBMCs. The receptors were gathered from a woman aged 50 to 60 in good health and CMV-seropositive.

This chain uses TRBV10-3 with TRBJ1-1; 9 bases align to TRBD1. Trimming took 5 bases from V and 1 from J; bases not matched to a gene: 8. Germline V gene sequence: CDR1 ENHRY, CDR2 SYGVKD. CDR3 size: 16 residues. CDR3 nucleotides: TGTGCCATCAGTTCTTACGGACAGGGGAAGAACACTGAAGCTTTCTTT. This translates into CAISSYGQGKNTEAFF.

The chain recombines TRBV21-1 with TRBJ2-5; the table's TRBD2 call for D was not verified on the DNA. TRBV21-1 is noted as a pseudogene. This CDR3 is 15 amino acids long. The CDR3 bases are TGTGCCAGCAGCAAAGAGGGGGGGGGAGGAGAGACCCAGTACTTC. Encoded protein: CASSKEGGGGETQYF.

The rearrangement links TRBV19 to TRBJ2-3; 9 nucleotides align to TRBD1. Per germline, CDR1 LNHDA and CDR2 SQIVND (reference sequence). V dropped 6 bases and J dropped 3; count of bases not matched to a gene: 4. There are 14 residues in the CDR3. The CDR3 coding sequence is TGTGCCAGTAGAGACAGGGGGATAACAGATACGCAGTATTTT. Its translation is CASRDRGITDTQYF.

This clone was counted once. This sequence joins TRBV7-2 and TRBJ2-7; 9 nucleotides match TRBD2. Losses at the gene ends were 5 bases for V and 5 bases for J; bases not matched to a gene: 10. Germline values: CDR1 SGHTA, CDR2 FQGNSA. CDR3 length: 15 amino acids. The CDR3 spells CASSKPGLAPHEQYF. For the CDR3, the DNA is TGTGCCAGCAGCAAACCGGGACTAGCTCCCCACGAGCAGTACTTC.

The V gene is TRBV19, the J gene TRBJ1-6, with 7 bases identical to TRBD1. Germline CDR1 is LNHDA and CDR2 is SQIVND (reference sequence). V lost 4 bases and J lost 7; bases outside the gene matches: 7. This CDR3 has 15 residues. This CDR3 reads CASSRGTEGNSPLHF. The CDR3 bases are TGTGCCAGTAGTAGGGGGACAGAAGGAAATTCACCCCTCCACTTT. The full variable domain, with the rest looked up from reference TRBV19 and TRBJ1-6, is DGGITQSPKYLFRKEGQNVTLSCEQNLNHDAMYWYRQDPGQGLRLIYYSQIVNDFQKGDIAEGYSVSREKKESFPLTVTSAQKNPTAFYLCASSRGTEGNSPLHFGNGTRLTVT.

The J gene is TRBJ2-1, the V gene TRBV10-1; the match to TRBD2 covers 8 bases. V was clipped by 5 bases and J by 9 bases; unmatched bases: 9. The CDR3 runs 14 residues. Germline CDR1 WNHNN, CDR2 SYGVQD (reference sequence). CDR3 in amino acids: CASSPRGLVSEQFF. In DNA form, the CDR3 reads TGCGCCAGCAGTCCCCGGGGACTAGTGAGTGAGCAGTTCTTC.

V and J are TRBV10-2 and TRBJ2-2, with D uncertain. V lost 8 bases and J lost 3, with 4 bases in between. Germline V gene sequence: CDR1 WSHSY, CDR2 SAAADI. The CDR3 sequence is 11 residues long. As DNA, the CDR3 is TGCGCCAGCCTTTACACCGGGGAGCTGTTTTTT. This translates into CASLYTGELFF.

The sample holds a few counts of this clone. The chain employs TRBV19 and TRBJ1-1, with 7 bases identical to TRBD1. Germline V lookup: CDR1 LNHDA, CDR2 SQIVND (reference sequence). The CDR3 consists of 17 residues. After removal of 5 bases from V and 3 bases from J, the junction contained 15 bases not matched to a gene. The CDR3 is CASSYRIRDSSDTEAFF. CDR3 in DNA: TGTGCCAGTAGTTATCGCATCCGGGACAGCAGCGACACTGAAGCTTTCTTT.

Of note for this clone: One junction end disagrees with the germline gene, perhaps due to a read error. This chain joins TRBV19 and TRBJ1-3; 7 nucleotides agree with TRBD1. CDR1 and CDR2 (germline): LNHDA, SQIVND (reference sequence). The CDR3 is 19 residues long. The CDR3: CASSIQGDLPFLSENTIYF. Here the CDR3 DNA reads TGTGCCAGTAGTATACAGGGGGACCTACCCTTTCTTTCTGAAAACACCATATATTTT.

The rearrangement links TRBV10-1 to TRBJ1-1; the match to TRBD1 covers 7 bases. This CDR3 is built from 13 residues. Germline loops: CDR1 WNHNN, CDR2 SYGVQD (reference sequence). Trimming at V came to 5 bases and at J to 1 base, leaving 1 base not matched to a gene. The CDR3 DNA is TGCGCCAGCAGTCGGGACAGGAACACTGAAGCTTTCTTT. Amino acid sequence: CASSRDRNTEAFF.

This clone was observed a single time. The rearrangement joins TRBV19 to TRBJ2-5, with TRBD1 identical over 11 bases. V dropped 2 bases and J dropped 3; count of bases not matched to a gene: 2. This CDR3 region has 15 residues. CDR1 and CDR2 (germline): LNHDA, SQIVND (reference sequence). In DNA form, the CDR3 reads TGTGCCAGTAGTATACCGGGACAGGGGGAAGAGACCCAGTACTTC. This translates into CASSIPGQGEETQYF. Full variable domain (rest looked up from reference TRBV19 and TRBJ2-5): DGGITQSPKYLFRKEGQNVTLSCEQNLNHDAMYWYRQDPGQGLRLIYYSQIVNDFQKGDIAEGYSVSREKKESFPLTVTSAQKNPTAFYLCASSIPGQGEETQYFGPGTRLLVL.

The V gene is TRBV27, the J gene TRBJ1-2; TRBD1 aligns across 10 bases. Germline V gene sequence: CDR1 MNHEY, CDR2 SMNVEV (reference sequence). V gave up 2 bases and J gave up 7 bases; unmatched junction bases: 10. The CDR3 loop spans 16 amino acids. The CDR3 region is CASSLDETGGRGGYTF. The CDR3 DNA reads TGTGCCAGCAGTTTAGACGAGACAGGGGGCAGGGGTGGCTACACCTTC.

The chain uses TRBV7-3 and TRBJ1-2; 7 nucleotides agree with TRBD1. The CDR3 extends over 15 amino acids. Per the germline V gene, CDR1 is SGHTA and CDR2 is FQGTGA. J was trimmed by 2 bases and V by 0 bases; bases with no gene match: 3. CDR3 loop: CASSLTAGGNYGYTF. Written as DNA, the CDR3 is TGTGCCAGCAGCTTAACGGCAGGGGGAAACTATGGCTACACCTTC.

The rearrangement links TRBV19 to TRBJ2-7; 11 nucleotides agree with TRBD1. Germline V gene sequence: CDR1 LNHDA, CDR2 SQIVND (reference sequence). The CDR3 covers 15 residues. The ends lost 3 bases at V and 1 base at J; junction bases unmatched: 2. CDR3 DNA sequence: TGTGCCAGTAGTATGGGGACAGGGGGGTCCTACGAGCAGTACTTC. This translates into CASSMGTGGSYEQYF.

This chain uses TRBV6-1 with TRBJ2-5, with a tentative D call TRBD2 (6 bases). Germline lookup yields CDR1 MNHNS and CDR2 SASEGT. V was pared by 7 bases and J by 2 bases, with 14 bases between. This CDR3 is 14 amino acids long. The CDR3 protein is CASNSRGFQETQYF. CDR3 in DNA: TGTGCCAGCAATTCCCGGGGGTTTCAAGAGACCCAGTACTTC.

Only a few counts were recorded for this clone. The genes are TRBV6-6 and TRBJ1-2; 7 bases fit TRBD1. CDR1 and CDR2 from the germline V gene are MNHNY and SVGAGI (reference sequence). The CDR3 has 14 residues. After removal of 7 bases from V and 6 bases from J, the junction contained 11 bases not matched to a gene. The CDR3 loop is CASNQLTGSHGYTF. In nucleotides, the CDR3 is TGTGCCAGCAACCAATTGACAGGGTCCCATGGCTACACCTTC.

This chain connects TRBV6-1 to TRBJ2-3; D is unresolved. The CDR3 runs to 15 residues. CDR1 and CDR2 (germline): MNHNS, SASEGT. V lost 7 bases to trimming and J lost 0 bases, with 14 bases between them. The CDR3 reads CASTLQVSSTDTQYF. The CDR3 region has the DNA TGTGCCAGCACACTTCAGGTGTCTAGCACAGATACGCAGTATTTT.

The chain recombines TRBV7-4 with TRBJ2-7, with D possibly TRBD1 on 7 matching bases. The CDR3 consists of 17 residues. Per the germline V gene, CDR1 is SGHVT and CDR2 is SQSDAQ. V lost 4 bases and J lost 2, with 21 bases in between. CDR3 region: CASSSIARDSAPYEQYF. CDR3 DNA sequence: TGTGCCAGCAGCTCAATTGCGCGGGACAGCGCGCCCTACGAGCAGTACTTC.

V and J are TRBV6-6 and TRBJ1-4; TRBD1 agrees at 7 bases. V trimming: 2 bases; J trimming: 4 bases; junction bases outside the gene matches: 1. The CDR3 is 14 amino acids. Germline lookup yields CDR1 MNHNY and CDR2 SVGAGI (reference sequence). The chain's CDR3 is CASSYRQGNEKLFF. The CDR3 DNA is TGTGCCAGCAGTTACCGACAGGGTAATGAAAAACTGTTTTTT.

The chain is built from TRBV20-1 and TRBJ1-5; D not certain. CDR3 length equals 11 residues. V was clipped by 8 bases and J by 11 bases, with 16 bases between them. Germline CDR1 reads DFQATT; CDR2 reads SNEGSKA (reference sequence). CDR3: CSTLTEMTQHF. The DNA of the CDR3 is TGCAGTACCCTCACAGAGATGACCCAGCATTTT.

The V gene is TRBV27, the J gene TRBJ2-3; 7 bases line up with TRBD2. V shed 5 bases and J 0 bases; nucleotides not matched to a gene: 8. Germline V gene sequence: CDR1 MNHEY, CDR2 SMNVEV (reference sequence). This CDR3 comprises 16 residues. Written as DNA, the CDR3 is TGTGCCAGCAGTCCATGGGGGGGTACTAGCACAGATACGCAGTATTTT. Residues: CASSPWGGTSTDTQYF.

This clone was recorded only once. V is TRBV30 and J is TRBJ2-7; no firm D call. The CDR3 has 11 residues. Germline values: CDR1 GTSNPN, CDR2 SVGIG (reference sequence). Trimming removed 3 bases from V and 3 bases from J, with 6 bases in between. The chain's CDR3 is CAWSANYEQYF. The CDR3 DNA reads as TGTGCCTGGAGCGCGAACTACGAGCAGTACTTC. Complete variable domain (other parts from reference TRBV30 and TRBJ2-7): SQTIHQWPATLVQPVGSPLSLECTVEGTSNPNLYWYRQAAGRGLQLLFYSVGIGQISSEVPQNLSASRPQDRQFILSSKKLLLSDSGFYLCAWSANYEQYFGPGTRLTVT.

V usage is TRBV2 and J usage is TRBJ2-3; 8 bases line up with TRBD2. This CDR3 has 15 amino acids. Germline CDR1 reads SNHLY; CDR2 reads FYNNEI. The V gene end was trimmed by 6 bases and the J gene end by 3 bases; junction bases not matched to a gene: 8. The CDR3, as DNA: TGTGCCAGCAGCCTCGGGGGGGCCGGGACAGATACGCAGTATTTT. This gives the protein CASSLGGAGTDTQYF.

This chain uses TRBV10-3 with TRBJ1-2; 8 bases match TRBD1. The CDR3 spans 13 residues. Unmatched junction bases numbered 4, after V lost 6 bases and J lost 4 bases. CDR1 and CDR2 (germline): ENHRY, SYGVKD. The CDR3 sequence is CAIRTGTGYGYTF. The CDR3 nucleotides read TGTGCCATCAGGACCGGGACAGGCTATGGCTACACCTTC.

In this sample, this clone turned up a few times. The chain is built from TRBV2 and TRBJ1-3; 8 bases are a match to TRBD1. This CDR3 spans 13 amino acids. The germline V gene has CDR1 SNHLY and CDR2 FYNNEI. With V trimmed by 8 bases and J by 8 bases, 8 bases remained unmatched. The CDR3 sequence: CASGRRGLYTIYF. CDR3 bases: TGTGCCAGCGGACGCAGGGGGCTGTACACCATATATTTT.

The genes are TRBV5-7 and TRBJ2-3, with D perhaps TRBD2 (6 bases). TRBV5-7 is an ORF, and what it does is uncertain. V shed 4 bases and J shed 4 bases, with 25 bases lying between them. The CDR3 runs to 18 residues. The DNA for the CDR3 is TGTGCCAGCAGCAATTTACCGGGAGCCCCGCCGGGGGCAGATACGCAGTATTTT. Protein: CASSNLPGAPPGADTQYF.

The rearrangement uses TRBV27 and TRBJ1-6; 8 bases agree with TRBD1. CDR1 is MNHEY and CDR2 is SMNVEV in the germline V gene (reference sequence). The CDR3 contains 17 residues. V lost 5 bases, J lost 2 bases, and 8 bases stayed unmatched. The DNA of the CDR3 is TGTGCCAGCAGTATCGACAGGGGACCGACCTATAATTCACCCCTCCACTTT. This sequence encodes CASSIDRGPTYNSPLHF.